This T cell receptor (beta chain) comes out of a study of shared clonotypes between healthy human individuals. Study-wide results and caveats: Though the depth was large, rarefaction showed that sorted-subset sequencing was incomplete. Limited genetic and exposure-history diversity came from having few donors. Sequencing depth was expected to affect clonotype sharing among donors.

As to this clone: Its antigen is not known.

Germline V gene sequence: CDR1 SGHTA, CDR2 FQGNSA. Trimming took 2 bases from V and 0 from J; bases not matched to a gene: 8. This CDR3 has 17 amino acids. TCRdb's table, derived via immunoSEQ multiplex PCR, lists solely in-frame clones and lacks some. The sample records 2,500,000 or so clones, approximately 90% being singletons. The TCR originated in a man younger than 30 in good health. Some clones in this sample may be carry-over from other donors' samples. Sequenced material: naive CD4+ T cells from PBMCs. Subset: CD45RA+ positively selected. V usage is TRBV7-2 and J usage is TRBJ2-7; 9 bases align to TRBD2. This chain's CDR3 is CASSLKASGAGSYEQYF. CDR3 nucleotide sequence: TGTGCCAGCAGCTTAAAGGCTAGCGGGGCCGGCTCCTACGAGCAGTACTTC.